These 25 T cell receptor beta chains originate from one sample sequenced in a study of spatial heterogeneity in lung cancer (dated by TCRdb to between 2017 and 2020). Library method: 5' RACE. This sample was sequenced with a NextSeq 500. TCRdb reprocessing: public reads trimmed at Q25 with fastp, clones called with MiXCR, in-frame beta chains kept. Every entry covers one CDR3 protein and lists the most common genes and DNA from its rows. Counted in this sample were around 110,000 distinct CDR3 sequences; 12% of them appeared once. The ten biggest clones cover approximately 15% of the sample. In the paper's terms, the time point label means: blood at routine non-recurrence follow-up after resection. TCR sequencing used whole RNA extracted from tumor and nontumor lung tissue, or from cryopreserved PBMC samples, without cell sorting. Sample: PBMCs, taken at follow-up. The receptors were sampled from a male donor with early-stage non-small cell lung cancer.

This sequence joins TRBV3-1 and TRBJ2-7; D is possibly TRBD1 (6 bases). CDR1 is LGHDT, CDR2 YNNKEL, per germline (reference sequence). V dropped 3 bases and J dropped 4 bases, with 7 bases sitting between them. This CDR3 is 12 amino acids long. This CDR3 reads CASSHTGYEQYF. The CDR3 DNA is TGTGCCAGCAGCCATACAGGGTACGAGCAGTACTTC.

This clonotype was seen only a few times. V is TRBV7-2 and J is TRBJ2-1; 13 bases map to TRBD2. Germline CDR1 is SGHTA and CDR2 is FQGNSA. The CDR3 loop spans 15 amino acids. The junction had 7 bases not matched to a gene; V was cut back by 5 bases and J by 9 bases. The CDR3, as DNA: TGTGCCAGCAGCAAAACTAGCGGGGGGGCCGTTGAGCAGTTCTTC. This gives the protein CASSKTSGGAVEQFF.

This chain uses TRBV12-3 or TRBV12-4 with TRBJ1-2; 7 nucleotides match TRBD1. With 5 bases clipped from V and 4 bases from J, the junction kept 4 bases outside the gene matches. The CDR3 has 13 amino acids. Written as DNA, the CDR3 is TGTGCCAGCAGTAAGAGGACAGGCTATGGCTACACCTTC. As protein: CASSKRTGYGYTF.

The chain combines TRBV20-1 with TRBJ1-5; no clear D gene. Trimming took 2 bases from V and 5 from J, leaving 13 bases between them. The CDR3 length is 14 residues. Germline assignment: CDR1 DFQATT and CDR2 SNEGSKA (reference sequence). CDR3 in DNA: TGCAGTGCTAGATCCGCGACACTAGATCAGCCCCAGCATTTT. This sequence encodes CSARSATLDQPQHF.

The chain employs TRBV10-3 and TRBJ2-1; D unclear. Trimming removed 6 bases from V and 6 bases from J, with 9 bases in between. CDR3 size: 12 residues. The V gene's germline CDR1 is ENHRY and CDR2 SYGVKD. CDR3 loop: CAISGPINEQFF. In DNA, the CDR3 is TGTGCCATCAGCGGACCGATCAATGAGCAGTTCTTC.

The chain is built from TRBV6-6 and TRBJ2-1, with D tentatively TRBD2 (6 bases). Trimming pared 5 bases from V and 13 bases from J, leaving 15 bases between. The CDR3 is 12 amino acids. Germline lookup yields CDR1 MNHNY and CDR2 SVGAGI (reference sequence). The DNA of the CDR3 is TGTGCCAGCAGTCCGACGGGACTCCTTCAGTTCTTC. Amino acids: CASSPTGLLQFF.

This clonotype was found many times. This rearrangement joins TRBV28 to TRBJ1-5; D possibly corresponds to TRBD1 (5 bases). This CDR3 region has 14 residues. Trimming removed 6 bases at V and 6 bases at J, with 15 bases between. From germline, CDR1 is MDHEN and CDR2 SYDVKM. For the CDR3, the DNA is TGTGCCAGCAGACTAGTCTGGGGGACTCAGCCCCAGCATTTT. Protein sequence: CASRLVWGTQPQHF. The full variable domain, rest sourced from reference TRBV28 and TRBJ1-5, is DVKVTQSSRYLVKRTGEKVFLECVQDMDHENMFWYRQDPGLGLRLIYFSYDVKMKEKGDIPEGYSVSREKKERFSLILESASTNQTSMYLCASRLVWGTQPQHFGDGTRLSIL.

This clonotype was counted only a few times. V usage is TRBV20-1 and J usage is TRBJ1-6; a possible D gene is TRBD1 (5 bases). Germline-derived CDR1 and CDR2 are DFQATT and SNEGSKA (reference sequence). The CDR3 has 13 amino acids. V was trimmed by 8 bases and J by 9 bases, leaving 17 bases between them. DNA of the CDR3: TGCAGTCCCATGGACACCGTCTCTTCACCCCTCCACTTT. Translation gives CSPMDTVSSPLHF.

This chain uses TRBV4-2 with TRBJ1-6, with D perhaps TRBD1 (6 bases). Trimming left V 1 base short and J 8 bases short, with 12 bases between. Per the germline V gene, CDR1 is LGHNA and CDR2 is YNFKEQ. CDR3 length: 15 residues. CDR3 region: CASSQGNRDDSPLHF. The CDR3 region has the DNA TGTGCCAGCAGCCAAGGAAACAGGGACGATTCACCCCTCCACTTT.

This clonotype was detected only a few times. V gene TRBV18 combines with J gene TRBJ2-3; weak D call: TRBD2 (5 bases). The CDR3 has 13 residues. Germline-derived CDR1 and CDR2 are KGHSH and LQKENI. Between the trimmed V and J ends, which lost 2 bases and 5 bases, there was a span of 8 bases. The CDR3 protein is CASSPSEGDTQYF. The CDR3, as DNA: TGTGCCAGCTCACCAAGCGAGGGAGATACGCAGTATTTT.

This clonotype was counted only a few times. J is TRBJ2-3 and V is TRBV12-3 or TRBV12-4; D is unclear. V lost 6 bases and J lost 2, with 9 bases in between. This CDR3 comprises 13 residues. CDR3 nucleotides: TGTGCCAGCAGCGACCGACTCACAGATACGCAGTATTTT. This encodes CASSDRLTDTQYF.

In its sample, this clonotype was seen a few times. The chain carries TRBV5-1 and TRBJ2-2; no clear D gene. V gave up 0 bases and J gave up 5 bases, with 11 bases separating them. The CDR3 is 15 residues long. Germline V gene sequence: CDR1 SGHRS, CDR2 YFSETQ. The CDR3 is CASSLAASETGELFF. Written as DNA, the CDR3 is TGCGCCAGCAGCTTGGCCGCCTCAGAGACCGGGGAGCTGTTTTTT.

This clonotype was recorded at least ten times. The CDR3, as DNA: TGCGCCAGCAGCTTGGCGGGCAGGGGTTCAGATACGCAGTATTTT. This translates into CASSLAGRGSDTQYF. J is TRBJ2-3 and V is TRBV5-1; possible D gene TRBD1, 6 bases. CDR1 and CDR2 (germline): SGHRS, YFSETQ. This CDR3 comprises 15 residues. V was shortened by 0 bases and J by 4 bases, with 12 bases between the two germline ends.

The chain has TRBV23-1 and TRBJ2-7; D gene ambiguous. TRBV23-1 is labeled an ORF, and its function is uncertain. V lost 0 bases and J lost 6, with 15 bases in between. The CDR3 runs 15 residues. The CDR3 nucleotides read TGCGCCAGCAGTCAATCCCCGCCGGGTATAAGCGAGCAGTACTTC. As protein: CASSQSPPGISEQYF.

This clonotype was found many times. V and J are TRBV12-3 or TRBV12-4 and TRBJ2-1; D unclear. The CDR3 extends over 14 amino acids. V was pared by 6 bases and J by 9 bases, with 18 bases between. The CDR3 sequence is CASRIIDAVGEQFF. In DNA form, the CDR3 reads TGTGCCAGCAGAATCATAGACGCCGTGGGTGAGCAGTTCTTC.

J is TRBJ1-2 and V is TRBV11-2; 7 bases line up with TRBD1. This CDR3 has 16 amino acids. Germline values: CDR1 SGHAT, CDR2 FQNNGV. The V gene end was trimmed by 1 base and the J gene end by 4 bases; junction bases not matched to a gene: 9. CDR3 DNA: TGTGCCAGCAGCTTAGGGCCGGGACAGCTTCCCTATGGCTACACCTTC. This encodes CASSLGPGQLPYGYTF.

The chain combines TRBV27 with TRBJ2-4; TRBD1 might be the D (8 bases). Trimming took 6 bases from V and 7 from J, leaving 16 bases between them. Germline CDR1 MNHEY, CDR2 SMNVEV (reference sequence). The CDR3 is made up of 14 amino acids. This chain's CDR3 is CASRLTGEGNIQYF. CDR3 nucleotides: TGTGCCAGCAGGCTGACAGGGGAGGGGAACATTCAGTACTTC.

This clonotype was counted between two and nine times. The J gene is TRBJ2-3, the V gene TRBV20-1; TRBD2 matches at 11 bases. The CDR3 contains 16 residues. J was trimmed by 4 bases and V by 0 bases; bases with no gene match: 6. Germline CDR1 DFQATT, CDR2 SNEGSKA (reference sequence). CDR3 loop: CSARDLASGGPDTQYF. CDR3 sequence (DNA): TGCAGTGCTAGAGATCTGGCTAGCGGGGGGCCAGATACGCAGTATTTT.

The chain joins TRBV28 to TRBJ2-7; TRBD1 agrees at 9 bases. The CDR3 has 14 residues. The V gene end was trimmed by 6 bases and the J gene end by 7 bases; junction bases not matched to a gene: 10. Germline V CDR1 and CDR2: MDHEN, SYDVKM. CDR3: CASSIRTGVGEQYF. The DNA for the CDR3 is TGTGCCAGCAGCATTCGGACAGGGGTCGGTGAGCAGTACTTC.

This clonotype was observed a handful of times. The chain recombines TRBV28 with TRBJ2-3; D gene uncertain. The CDR3 covers 14 residues. The germline V gene has CDR1 MDHEN and CDR2 SYDVKM. V was trimmed by 5 bases and J by 4 bases, leaving 13 bases between them. In DNA form, the CDR3 reads TGTGCCAGCAGTGTCTCAGGAGAGGCAGATACGCAGTATTTT. It yields the protein CASSVSGEADTQYF.

The V gene is TRBV20-1, the J gene TRBJ2-3, with 11 bases matching TRBD2. The CDR3 has 13 residues. The V segment lost 7 bases and the J segment 4 bases; nucleotides outside the gene matches: 4. Germline assignment: CDR1 DFQATT and CDR2 SNEGSKA (reference sequence). As DNA, the CDR3 is TGCAGTGGTCGACTAGCGGGGCCAGATACGCAGTATTTT. Protein: CSGRLAGPDTQYF.

This clonotype was seen repeatedly, ten times or more. The rearrangement uses TRBV19 and TRBJ2-3; D call uncertain. Germline-derived CDR1 and CDR2 are LNHDA and SQIVND (reference sequence). The CDR3 totals 11 residues. Trimming took off 7 bases at V and 4 bases at J, with 6 bases between the two ends. CDR3 coding DNA: TGTGCCAGTACCATAGCAGATACGCAGTATTTT. Translation: CASTIADTQYF. The whole variable domain, remainder taken from reference TRBV19 and TRBJ2-3, is DGGITQSPKYLFRKEGQNVTLSCEQNLNHDAMYWYRQDPGQGLRLIYYSQIVNDFQKGDIAEGYSVSREKKESFPLTVTSAQKNPTAFYLCASTIADTQYFGPGTRLTVL.

In this sample, this clonotype turned up a few times. V gene TRBV20-1 combines with J gene TRBJ1-5; no reliable D call. V was cut by 6 bases and J by 4 bases, with 10 bases left in between. Looked up from germline, CDR1 is DFQATT and CDR2 is SNEGSKA (reference sequence). The CDR3 is 12 residues long. The CDR3 region has the DNA TGCAGTGCCCGGACGTTGAATCAGCCCCAGCATTTT. The encoded protein is CSARTLNQPQHF.

The genes are TRBV2 and TRBJ2-7; 10 positions match TRBD2. CDR3 size: 12 residues. Per germline, CDR1 SNHLY and CDR2 FYNNEI. Trimming took 4 bases from V and 6 from J; bases not matched to a gene: 0. The CDR3 bases are TGTGCCAGCAGTGCTAGCGGGGGCGAGCAGTACTTC. Encoded protein: CASSASGGEQYF. The entire variable domain, with the rest obtained from reference TRBV2 and TRBJ2-7, is as follows: EPEVTQTPSHQVTQMGQEVILRCVPISNHLYFYWYRQILGQKVEFLVSFYNNEISEKSEIFDDQFSVERPDGSNFTLKIRSTKLEDSAMYFCASSASGGEQYFGPGTRLTVT.

This clonotype was observed many times. The V gene is TRBV2, the J gene TRBJ1-5; TRBD1 agrees at 9 bases. The CDR3 sequence is 15 residues long. Trimming removed 4 bases from V and 4 bases from J; junction bases left unmatched: 5. The V gene's germline CDR1 is SNHLY and CDR2 FYNNEI. CDR3 residues: CASSGRQGGNQPQHF. The CDR3, as DNA: TGTGCCAGCAGTGGAAGACAGGGGGGGAATCAGCCCCAGCATTTT.